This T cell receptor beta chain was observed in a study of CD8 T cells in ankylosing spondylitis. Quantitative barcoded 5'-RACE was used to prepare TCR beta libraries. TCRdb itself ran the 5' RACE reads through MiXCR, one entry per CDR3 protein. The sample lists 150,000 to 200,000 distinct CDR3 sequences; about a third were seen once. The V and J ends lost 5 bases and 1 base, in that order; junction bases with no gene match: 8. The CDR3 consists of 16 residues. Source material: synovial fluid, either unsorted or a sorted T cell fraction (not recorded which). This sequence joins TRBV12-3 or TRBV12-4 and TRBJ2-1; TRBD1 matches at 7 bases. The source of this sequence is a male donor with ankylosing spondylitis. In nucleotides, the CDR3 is TGTGCCAGCAGTACCTCCCGACAGGGATCCTACAATGAGCAGTTCTTC. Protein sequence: CASSTSRQGSYNEQFF.